This T cell receptor (beta chain) was recorded in a study of blood T cell repertoires in COVID-19 (TCRdb year 2020). The study in broad terms: Samples from collaborators originated in the United States, Italy and Spain and spanned both the acute and convalescent phases of COVID-19. The material from the prospective study consisted of cDNA or gDNA derived from T cells, B-cell-depleted T cells, or PBMCs. Deeply sampled blood TCRbeta repertoires from subjects exposed to, actively infected with, or recovered from COVID-19 were included in the dataset. A freely available public database, intended as a resource for researchers studying the immune response to SARS-CoV-2, is where the repertoires were released. The samples were drawn from two sources: the first 160 participants of the ongoing ImmuneRACE study, and 1,000 to 1,500 subjects contributed by 6 global collaborators. The sample metadata nearly always contained a de-identified subject ID, COVID-19 status, age in years and sex. Where HLA class I and class II types were available, the types were taken from metadata supplied by the sample provider, not from assay-based typing. Paper-wide results and their limitations: The amount of clinical and demographic metadata varied by source and participant and was provided uncurated.

V and J are trimmed by 5 bases and 6 bases, and the gene matches miss 3 bases of the junction. The CDR3 sequence holds 12 residues, the cysteine and phenylalanine included. Of the read, only the CDR3 DNA is kept; its 36 bases are in frame from base 1. As encoded in the germline V gene, CDR1 is SGHRS while CDR2 is YFSETQ. The immunoSEQ Assay, a bias-controlled multiplex PCR, was used to amplify TCRbeta CDR3 regions from genomic DNA. Per the original workflow: The number of nucleated cells in each sample was estimated by amplification of reference gene primers within the assay. To quantify the absolute abundance of each unique TCRbeta CDR3 rearrangement, sequence reads were collapsed and filtered. For each sample, productive Simpson clonality was calculated as the square root of Simpson's diversity index across productive rearrangements. The table was pulled from immuneACCESS by TCRdb, which kept in-frame rearrangements only. Such tables lose some clones; where checked, under half of the loss comes from unresolved V genes, and the rest has no known cause. V and J calls and clone size are as listed in that table; D and trimming were resolved from the DNA. Within this sample are about 160,000 clones, with almost 85% of them counted one time only. The ten largest clones add up to 13% to 15% of the sample.

On this clone itself: The clone's antigen remains unknown. Qualities for individual bases were not recorded, and no much larger clone is one base off.

Each collaborating institution followed its own protocols to collect whole blood in K2EDTA tubes. For TCRbeta analysis, collaborators shipped samples in one of three forms: frozen whole blood, isolated PBMCs, or DNA extracted from either of those sample types. Here the chain combines TRBV5-1 and TRBJ2-7; 9 nucleotides in the junction match TRBD1. Sequencing used peripheral blood. The sequence derives from a man between 18 and 35 years old with active or convalescent COVID-19. CDR3 protein: CASRVTGGEQYF. The DNA is TGCGCCAGCAGGGTGACAGGGGGCGAGCAGTACTTC.